Presented here are 17 T cell receptor beta chains from one specimen sequenced in a study of blood T cell repertoires in COVID-19. Generated by immunoSEQ multiplex PCR, the TCRdb table keeps only in-frame clones and is missing some. The table records approximately 230,000 clones, about 80% of them present only once. The sequencing input was PBMCs or T cells enriched from blood (not recorded which). The receptors were gathered from a man aged 35 to 55 who had recovered from COVID-19.

The J gene is TRBJ2-7, the V gene TRBV29-1, with 9 bases identical to TRBD1. J was trimmed by 5 bases and V by 4 bases; bases with no gene match: 9. This CDR3 has 14 amino acids. Germline loops: CDR1 SQVTM, CDR2 ANQGSEA. Here the CDR3 reads CSVGFLDRGNEQYF. CDR3 nucleotides: TGCAGCGTTGGATTCCTGGACAGGGGTAACGAGCAGTACTTC.

Here the CDR3 DNA reads TGTGCCAGCAGCTTAGTTTACCACAGCTCCTACAATGAGCAGTTCTTC. Amino acid sequence: CASSLVYHSSYNEQFF. The rearrangement uses TRBV7-9 and TRBJ2-1, with D unclear. CDR1 and CDR2 (germline): SEHNR, FQNEAQ (reference sequence). The germline V and J ends were trimmed by 1 base and 0 bases, with 10 bases remaining between them. There are 16 residues in the CDR3.

The chain couples TRBV7-2 to TRBJ2-2; a possible D gene is TRBD1 (5 bases). The CDR3 totals 15 residues. Germline V gives CDR1 SGHTA, CDR2 FQGNSA. The V end was cut by 0 bases, the J end by 6 bases, with 11 bases between. The CDR3 nucleotides are TGTGCCAGCAGCTTAGCGTATGGGGCCGCCGGGGAGCTGTTTTTT. Translating gives CASSLAYGAAGELFF.

The genes are TRBV7-9 and TRBJ2-7, with D perhaps TRBD2 (6 bases). Trimming left V 4 bases short and J 2 bases short, with 12 bases between. Germline CDR1 reads SEHNR; CDR2 reads FQNEAQ (reference sequence). The CDR3 contains 14 residues. The CDR3 coding sequence is TGTGCCAGCAGCTCACGGGGAGGCGCCTACGAGCAGTACTTC. It is translated as CASSSRGGAYEQYF.

The chain combines TRBV3-1 (or the pseudogene TRBV3-2) with TRBJ1-5; perhaps TRBD1 as D (5 bases). This CDR3 spans 12 amino acids. V lost 1 base to trimming and J lost 7 bases, with 5 bases between them. CDR1 LGHDT and CDR2 YNNKEL come from the germline V gene (reference sequence). DNA for the CDR3: TGTGCCAGCAGCCAAGGGGGCCAGCCCCAGCATTTT. Its protein is CASSQGGQPQHF.

V is TRBV6-5 and J is TRBJ2-3; 7 bases fit TRBD2. Germline loops: CDR1 MNHEY, CDR2 SVGAGI. V lost 8 bases and J lost 1; bases outside the gene matches: 6. The CDR3 runs to 14 residues. The CDR3 region is CASGPGRGTDTQYF. CDR3 DNA sequence: TGTGCCAGCGGGCCGGGGAGGGGCACAGATACGCAGTATTTT.

The chain links TRBV2 to TRBJ1-5; 7 bases align to TRBD1. There are 14 residues in the CDR3. Germline values: CDR1 SNHLY, CDR2 FYNNEI. V was clipped by 6 bases and J by 3 bases; unmatched bases: 5. The CDR3 nucleotides are TGTGCCAGCAGGAAGACAGGGCTCAATCAGCCCCAGCATTTT. Translated: CASRKTGLNQPQHF.

The rearrangement joins TRBV9 to TRBJ2-3, with 7 bases lining up with TRBD2. The CDR3 has 15 amino acids. CDR1 is SGDLS, CDR2 YYNGEE, per germline. Germline trimming cut 0 bases from V and 4 bases from J; bases unmatched to any gene: 5. The CDR3 loop is CASSVGAGNADTQYF. CDR3 DNA: TGTGCCAGCAGCGTAGGAGCGGGAAACGCAGATACGCAGTATTTT.

This rearrangement joins TRBV5-1 to TRBJ1-2; a possible D gene is TRBD1 (5 bases). Germline CDR1 is SGHRS and CDR2 is YFSETQ. This CDR3 is 14 amino acids long. V was clipped by 4 bases and J by 6 bases, with 16 bases between them. CDR3 in DNA: TGCGCCAGCAGCCCTCGTGTGGGGGGGGATGGCTACACCTTC. It specifies CASSPRVGGDGYTF.

The chain employs TRBV5-1 and TRBJ2-2; 10 bases fit TRBD1. CDR1 SGHRS and CDR2 YFSETQ come from the germline V gene. This CDR3 comprises 17 residues. With 3 bases clipped from V and 2 bases from J, the junction kept 7 bases outside the gene matches. CDR3 DNA sequence: TGCGCCAGCAGCTGGACCGGGACAGGGGTCAACACCGGGGAGCTGTTTTTT. This translates into CASSWTGTGVNTGELFF.

CDR3: CASSSGGLAGWEQFF. CDR3 DNA: TGTGCCAGCTCATCTGGGGGGCTAGCGGGTTGGGAGCAGTTCTTC. V usage is TRBV18 and J usage is TRBJ2-1; 8 bases agree with TRBD2. The CDR3 consists of 15 residues. Trimming removed 5 bases from V and 10 bases from J; junction bases left unmatched: 13. Germline assignment: CDR1 KGHSH and CDR2 LQKENI.

The chain recombines TRBV24-1 with TRBJ1-2; a possible D gene is TRBD1 (6 bases). V was cut by 9 bases and J by 8 bases, with 21 bases left in between. This CDR3 spans 14 amino acids. In germline, CDR1 is KGHDR, CDR2 SFDVKD. In nucleotides, the CDR3 is TGTGCCACCCGTACCGCGGGGGGCGCGGAGGGCTACACCTTC. Protein product: CATRTAGGAEGYTF.

This clone appeared a single time. This chain connects TRBV5-1 to TRBJ2-7; 9 bases match TRBD1. Trimming took 4 bases from V and 2 from J; bases not matched to a gene: 7. CDR3 length: 15 residues. Germline values: CDR1 SGHRS, CDR2 YFSETQ. The CDR3 nucleotides are TGCGCCAGCAGCCCCGGGACAGGGAACCCCTACGAGCAGTACTTC. As protein: CASSPGTGNPYEQYF.

This clone was recorded only once. The sample contains more than one DNA sequence encoding this CDR3. The chain is built from TRBV29-1 and TRBJ1-1; D may be TRBD1 (5 bases). CDR1 is SQVTM, CDR2 ANQGSEA, per germline. The CDR3 has 12 amino acids. V was trimmed by 7 bases and J by 2 bases, leaving 11 bases between them. CDR3 DNA sequence: TGCAGCGGGGGCCAGGGAAACACTGAAGCTTTCTTT. Protein: CSGGQGNTEAFF.

The rearrangement joins TRBV2 to TRBJ1-2, with D unclear. Trimming took off 6 bases at V and 7 bases at J, with 18 bases between the two ends. CDR1 is SNHLY, CDR2 FYNNEI, per germline. The CDR3 contains 14 residues. CDR3: CASSVQTASSGYTF. The CDR3 nucleotides read TGTGCCAGCAGCGTACAGACGGCCTCTTCTGGCTACACCTTC.

The rearrangement uses TRBV30 and TRBJ1-6, with D possibly being TRBD1 (5 bases). This CDR3 has 10 amino acids. CDR1 is GTSNPN and CDR2 is SVGIG in the germline V gene (reference sequence). V lost 8 bases, J lost 10 bases, and 9 bases lay in between. CDR3 coding DNA: TGTGCCGGGGGGGTCTCACCCCTCCACTTT. This gives the protein CAGGVSPLHF.

V is TRBV28 and J is TRBJ1-4; D unresolved. V lost 5 bases, J lost 8 bases, and 6 bases lay in between. Looked up from germline, CDR1 is MDHEN and CDR2 is SYDVKM. The CDR3 sequence is 11 residues long. CDR3: CASSLKEKLFF. Here the CDR3 DNA reads TGTGCCAGCAGTCTAAAGGAAAAACTGTTTTTT.